These 12 T cell receptor beta chains came from one sample sequenced in a study of radiotherapy plus CTLA-4 blockade in lung cancer. Profiled with immunoSEQ multiplex PCR; TCRdb holds only in-frame clones, not every one. Of some 73,000 clones listed, 78% are singletons. Sequences were derived from peripheral blood, sampled from a patient treated with radiotherapy plus ipilimumab. The receptors here all came from a human donor with non-small cell lung cancer whose response to radiotherapy plus ipilimumab could not be evaluated. Some clones in this sample may be carry-over from other donors' samples.

The chain links TRBV6-5 to TRBJ1-1, with a possible D match to TRBD1 (5 bases). Germline values: CDR1 MNHEY, CDR2 SVGAGI. CDR3 length: 13 residues. Trimming stripped 2 bases from V and 4 bases from J, with 8 bases between. The CDR3 nucleotides read TGTGCCAGCAGTTACCCGGGGGGCACTGAAGCTTTCTTT. As protein: CASSYPGGTEAFF.

As to this clone: Germline and junction disagree at one end, which may indicate a read error. J is TRBJ1-4 and V is TRBV6-5; D perhaps matches TRBD1 (5 bases). The CDR3 runs to 14 residues. Germline CDR1 and CDR2: MNHEY and SVGAGI. The CDR3 reads CAISGGTADEKLFF. The CDR3 nucleotides are TGTGCCATCAGTGGGGGGACTGCCGATGAAAAACTGTTTTTT.

The J gene is TRBJ2-7, the V gene TRBV4-3; weak D call: TRBD1 (5 bases). The length of the CDR3 is 17 residues. CDR1 is LGHNA, CDR2 YSLEER, per germline. V lost 1 base to trimming and J lost 2 bases, with 18 bases between them. CDR3: CASSQALPQGYPYEQYF. CDR3 DNA sequence: TGCGCCAGCAGCCAAGCCTTACCCCAGGGTTACCCCTACGAGCAGTACTTC.

This clone was seen a handful of times. The gene calls are TRBV6-5 and TRBJ2-3; 10 bases match TRBD2. The CDR3 totals 15 residues. The trim removed 8 bases at V and 3 bases at J, leaving 8 bases unmatched. The V gene's germline CDR1 is MNHEY and CDR2 SVGAGI. In DNA, the CDR3 is TGTGCCAGCGTGGGATCTAGCGGGGGAACAGATACGCAGTATTTT. Translated: CASVGSSGGTDTQYF.

The chain carries TRBV9 and TRBJ1-2, with D perhaps TRBD1 (5 bases). The germline CDR1 and CDR2 sequences are SGDLS and YYNGEE. The CDR3 has 17 residues. Trimming took 4 bases from V and 4 from J, leaving 23 bases between them. The CDR3: CASSPGGGLWGSYGYTF. In DNA, the CDR3 is TGTGCCAGCAGCCCAGGCGGGGGTCTCTGGGGTAGCTATGGCTACACCTTC. The variable domain in full, with the rest retrieved from reference TRBV9 and TRBJ1-2, is DSGVTQTPKHLITATGQRVTLRCSPRSGDLSVYWYQQSLDQGLQFLIQYYNGEERAKGNILERFSAQQFPDLHSELNLSSLELGDSALYFCASSPGGGLWGSYGYTFGSGTRLTVV.

The CDR3 coding sequence is TGTGCCAGCAACTTGGCCCTTTCTAGTAGCGATGAGCAGTTCTTC. Its protein product is CASNLALSSSDEQFF. The chain has TRBV28 and TRBJ2-1, with D possibly being TRBD2 (5 bases). The germline V gene encodes CDR1 MDHEN and CDR2 SYDVKM. Deletions cut 7 bases from V and 8 bases from J, with 21 bases between. The CDR3 has 15 residues.

V gene TRBV5-1 combines with J gene TRBJ1-2; 8 nucleotides agree with TRBD1. V lost 5 bases, J lost 7 bases, and 13 bases stayed unmatched. The length of the CDR3 is 15 residues. Germline CDR1 is SGHRS and CDR2 is YFSETQ. This CDR3 is CASRMPGQAQVGYTF. The CDR3 DNA follows: TGCGCCAGCAGGATGCCGGGACAGGCGCAGGTTGGCTACACCTTC.

The chain joins TRBV4-2 to TRBJ2-3; the D gene is possibly TRBD2 (7 bases). The germline V and J ends were trimmed by 1 base and 14 bases, with 25 bases remaining between them. Looked up from germline, CDR1 is LGHNA and CDR2 is YNFKEQ. This CDR3 region has 16 residues. The CDR3 region is CASSQGYERTRAGAYF. The DNA of the CDR3 is TGTGCCAGCAGCCAAGGGTACGAGCGGACGCGGGCGGGGGCGTATTTT.

This rearrangement joins TRBV5-5 to TRBJ2-7, with D possibly TRBD2 on 6 matching bases. Germline V gene data show CDR1 as SGHKS and CDR2 as YYEKEE (reference sequence). V dropped 5 bases and J dropped 5 bases, with 20 bases sitting between them. The CDR3 loop spans 15 amino acids. The CDR3 DNA sequence: TGTGCCAGCAGTTTTGGGGGGTCGGCTGGAAACGAGCAGTACTTC. Translating it yields CASSFGGSAGNEQYF.

In DNA form, the CDR3 reads TGTGCCAGCAGCTTCTTTGGACAGGGGAGCTCCTACGAGCAGTACTTC. Protein sequence: CASSFFGQGSSYEQYF. The chain has TRBV5-5 and TRBJ2-7; TRBD1 agrees at 9 bases. The germline gives CDR1 SGHKS, CDR2 YYEKEE (reference sequence). This CDR3 is 16 amino acids long. With V trimmed by 2 bases and J by 0 bases, 6 bases remained unmatched. The complete variable domain, with remaining parts taken from reference TRBV5-5 and TRBJ2-7, reads DAGVTQSPTHLIKTRGQQVTLRCSPISGHKSVSWYQQVLGQGPQFIFQYYEKEERGRGNFPDRFSARQFPNYSSELNVNALLLGDSALYLCASSFFGQGSSYEQYFGPGTRLTVT.

This clone was detected only a few times. The chain employs TRBV2 and TRBJ2-1; D possibly corresponds to TRBD2 (6 bases). The V end lost 6 bases, the J end lost 16 bases, and 19 bases lay between the germline ends. The CDR3 length is 12 residues. The germline gives CDR1 SNHLY, CDR2 FYNNEI. Written as DNA, the CDR3 is TGTGCCAGCAGCTCAGTCGGCGGGGCACTTTTCTTC. It translates to CASSSVGGALFF.

The rearrangement links TRBV2 to TRBJ2-1, with 8 nucleotides matching TRBD2. Trimming at V came to 8 bases and at J to 10 bases, leaving 13 bases not matched to a gene. Germline V gives CDR1 SNHLY, CDR2 FYNNEI. The CDR3 is 14 residues long. This CDR3 reads CASGPPGGIGEQFF. In DNA form, the CDR3 reads TGTGCCAGCGGCCCCCCGGGGGGGATAGGGGAGCAGTTCTTC.